This T cell receptor beta chain stems from a study of HIV-infected patients and healthy controls. Reverse transcription used around 500 ng RNA and constant-region primers for alpha and beta. Using multiplexing indices, alpha and beta chain libraries were generated apart by chain-specific third strand synthesis. TCRdb reprocessed the 5' RACE reads via MiXCR and lists one record per CDR3 protein. The profile covers 5,000 to 5,500 distinct CDR3 sequences, with more than 8% appearing a single time and 20% taken by the ten largest. This clonotype occurred once. Its cognate antigen is unknown. Whole blood was used without fractionation, so all unsorted peripheral T cells were included. Germline loops: CDR1 MNHNY, CDR2 SVGAGI (reference sequence). Trimming removed 2 bases at V and 1 base at J, with 5 bases between. The CDR3 totals 13 residues. Study-wide findings and caveats: Untreated HIV+ repertoires had roughly threefold fewer distinct CDR3s and lower Shannon diversity than healthy controls. The seeming recovery of the Gini index after therapy in HIV-infected patients vanished in size-matched data.

This TCR was sampled from an adult with HIV infection. The chain uses TRBV6-6 and TRBJ1-1; unclear D gene. The sample consisted of blood, taken before antiretroviral therapy. Here the CDR3 reads CASSYGTNTEAFF. In DNA form, the CDR3 reads TGTGCCAGCAGTTACGGCACGAACACTGAAGCTTTCTTT.